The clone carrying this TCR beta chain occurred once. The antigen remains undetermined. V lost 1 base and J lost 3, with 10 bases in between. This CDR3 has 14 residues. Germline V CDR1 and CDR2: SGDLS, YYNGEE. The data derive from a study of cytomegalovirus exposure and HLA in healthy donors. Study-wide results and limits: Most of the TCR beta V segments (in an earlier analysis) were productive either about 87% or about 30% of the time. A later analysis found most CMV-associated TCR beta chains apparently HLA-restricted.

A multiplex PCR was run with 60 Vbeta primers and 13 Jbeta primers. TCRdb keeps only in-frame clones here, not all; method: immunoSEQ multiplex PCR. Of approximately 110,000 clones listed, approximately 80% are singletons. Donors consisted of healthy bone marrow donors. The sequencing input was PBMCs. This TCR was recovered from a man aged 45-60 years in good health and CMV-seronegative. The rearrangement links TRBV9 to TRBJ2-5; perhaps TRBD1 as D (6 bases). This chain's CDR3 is CASSVTGTKETQYF. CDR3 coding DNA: TGTGCCAGCAGCGTAACAGGGACGAAAGAGACCCAGTACTTC. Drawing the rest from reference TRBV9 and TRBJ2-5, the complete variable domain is DSGVTQTPKHLITATGQRVTLRCSPRSGDLSVYWYQQSLDQGLQFLIQYYNGEERAKGNILERFSAQQFPDLHSELNLSSLELGDSALYFCASSVTGTKETQYFGPGTRLLVL.